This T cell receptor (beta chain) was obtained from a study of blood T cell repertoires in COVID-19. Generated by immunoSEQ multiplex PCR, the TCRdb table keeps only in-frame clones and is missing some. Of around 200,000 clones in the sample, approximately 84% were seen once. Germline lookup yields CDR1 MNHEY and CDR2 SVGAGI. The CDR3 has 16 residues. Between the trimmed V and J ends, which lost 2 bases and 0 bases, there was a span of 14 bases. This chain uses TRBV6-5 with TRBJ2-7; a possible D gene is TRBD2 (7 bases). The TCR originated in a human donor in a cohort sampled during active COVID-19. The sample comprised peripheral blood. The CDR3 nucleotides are TGTGCCAGCAGTTACGGGGGGGCCGAGGCCTCCTACGAGCAGTACTTC. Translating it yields CASSYGGAEASYEQYF.